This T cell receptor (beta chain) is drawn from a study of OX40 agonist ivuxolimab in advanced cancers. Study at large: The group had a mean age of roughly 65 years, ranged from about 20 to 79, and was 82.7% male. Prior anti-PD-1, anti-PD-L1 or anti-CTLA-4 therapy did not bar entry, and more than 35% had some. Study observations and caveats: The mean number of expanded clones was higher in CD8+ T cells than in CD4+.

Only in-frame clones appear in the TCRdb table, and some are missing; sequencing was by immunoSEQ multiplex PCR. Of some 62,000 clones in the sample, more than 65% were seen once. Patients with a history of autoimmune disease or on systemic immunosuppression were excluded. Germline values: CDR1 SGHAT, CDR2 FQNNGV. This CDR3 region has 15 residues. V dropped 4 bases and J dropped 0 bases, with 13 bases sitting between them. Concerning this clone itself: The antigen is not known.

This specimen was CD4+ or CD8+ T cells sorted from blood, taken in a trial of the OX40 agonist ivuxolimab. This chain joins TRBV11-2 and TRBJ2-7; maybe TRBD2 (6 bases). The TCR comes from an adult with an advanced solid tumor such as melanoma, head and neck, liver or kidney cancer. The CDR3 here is CASSSLAANSYEQYF. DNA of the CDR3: TGTGCCAGCAGCTCCTTAGCGGCGAACTCCTACGAGCAGTACTTC.